The next 19 T cell receptor beta chains were all read from a single sample in a study of T cell changes during pregnancy in multiple sclerosis. Generated by immunoSEQ multiplex PCR, the TCRdb table keeps only in-frame clones and is missing some. Altogether tens of thousands of clones are present, roughly 90% being singletons, with the ten largest covering 4.5% to 5.5%. Specimen: CD8+ T cells from peripheral blood mononuclear cells, collected in the second trimester of pregnancy. The source is a female donor in good health, enrolled as a control in a pregnancy study.

V usage is TRBV28 and J usage is TRBJ2-4; TRBD2 matches 12 bases. CDR3 size: 18 residues. With 3 bases clipped from V and 7 bases from J, the junction kept 13 bases outside the gene matches. The germline V gene has CDR1 MDHEN and CDR2 SYDVKM. CDR3 residues: CASSLDPRLAGDPNIQYF. As DNA, the CDR3 is TGTGCCAGCAGTTTGGACCCACGACTAGCGGGAGACCCTAACATTCAGTACTTC.

This clone is a singleton in its sample. The rearrangement uses TRBV14 and TRBJ2-1; tentative D call: TRBD2 (7 bases). The germline V and J ends were trimmed by 4 bases and 9 bases, with 19 bases remaining between them. This CDR3 has 15 residues. Germline CDR1 is SGHDN and CDR2 is FVKESK. CDR3 amino acids: CASSPLFGGGGEQFF. CDR3 coding DNA: TGTGCCAGCAGCCCGTTGTTTGGGGGGGGCGGTGAGCAGTTCTTC.

The V gene is TRBV5-8, the J gene TRBJ2-7, with D unresolved. The CDR3 spans 14 residues. Looked up from germline, CDR1 is SGHTS and CDR2 is YDEGEE. Trimming took 4 bases from V and 4 from J, leaving 15 bases between them. CDR3 sequence (DNA): TGTGCCAGCAGCCTAATAGACACAATTTACGAGCAGTACTTC. The encoded protein is CASSLIDTIYEQYF.

The chain joins TRBV7-9 to TRBJ2-7; 8 positions agree with TRBD2. The CDR3 totals 15 residues. V shed 5 bases, J shed 4 bases, and the junction held 10 bases outside the gene matches. Germline V gene lookup returns CDR1 SEHNR and CDR2 FQNEAQ (reference sequence). The CDR3 sequence: CASSPPGGGWYEQYF. CDR3 bases: TGTGCCAGCAGCCCCCCGGGCGGGGGGTGGTACGAGCAGTACTTC.

This clone was seen a handful of times. The gene calls are TRBV20-1 and TRBJ2-7; possible D gene TRBD1, 6 bases. V was clipped by 8 bases and J by 1 base, with 9 bases between them. The CDR3 has 11 residues. Germline CDR1 and CDR2: DFQATT and SNEGSKA (reference sequence). The chain's CDR3 is CSTRGSYEQYF. The CDR3 DNA follows: TGCAGTACCAGGGGATCCTACGAGCAGTACTTC.

V is TRBV27 and J is TRBJ2-1; unclear D gene. The CDR3 extends over 15 amino acids. V lost 6 bases to trimming and J lost 0 bases, with 12 bases between them. Germline V gives CDR1 MNHEY, CDR2 SMNVEV (reference sequence). CDR3 residues: CASSHARSSYNEQFF. CDR3 in DNA: TGTGCCAGCAGCCATGCCAGAAGCTCCTACAATGAGCAGTTCTTC.

The chain has TRBV7-8 and TRBJ2-7; D perhaps matches TRBD1 (6 bases). V lost 0 bases and J lost 3, with 9 bases in between. The CDR3 has 14 amino acids. Germline CDR1 is SGHVS and CDR2 is FQNEAQ. CDR3 nucleotides: TGTGCCAGCAGCTTAGCGCAGGGGCTCTACGAGCAGTACTTC. Protein sequence: CASSLAQGLYEQYF.

The rearrangement joins TRBV10-3 to TRBJ2-3; 8 nucleotides agree with TRBD2. V lost 10 bases, J lost 3 bases, and 12 bases stayed unmatched. Looked up from germline, CDR1 is ENHRY and CDR2 is SYGVKD. This CDR3 comprises 15 residues. CDR3 region: CATHSGIRETDTQYF. Written as DNA, the CDR3 is TGTGCCACTCATAGCGGGATTCGGGAGACAGATACGCAGTATTTT.

The chain recombines TRBV5-1 with TRBJ1-1; D remains ambiguous. The V gene's germline CDR1 is SGHRS and CDR2 YFSETQ. The length of the CDR3 is 14 residues. The V end was cut by 0 bases, the J end by 6 bases, with 12 bases between. The chain's CDR3 is CASSLAGSWAEAFF. The CDR3 region has the DNA TGCGCCAGCAGCTTGGCGGGGAGCTGGGCTGAAGCTTTCTTT.

The gene calls are TRBV4-1 and TRBJ2-1; 7 bases align to TRBD2. There are 15 residues in the CDR3. CDR1 is MGHRA, CDR2 YSYEKL, per germline. Unmatched junction bases numbered 6, after V lost 2 bases and J lost 5 bases. DNA of the CDR3: TGCGCCAGCAGCCAACGGGACTATCAACACAATGAGCAGTTCTTC. It yields the protein CASSQRDYQHNEQFF.

This sequence joins TRBV28 and TRBJ2-7; the match to TRBD1 covers 8 bases. This CDR3 region has 13 residues. In germline, CDR1 is MDHEN, CDR2 SYDVKM. The V segment lost 3 bases and the J segment 4 bases; nucleotides outside the gene matches: 2. DNA for the CDR3: TGTGCCAGCAGTTTTGACAGGGGATACGAGCAGTACTTC. Amino acids: CASSFDRGYEQYF.

Written as DNA, the CDR3 is TGTGCCAGCTCACCCGCGGGGAACACCGGGGAGCTGTTTTTT. Translated, it gives CASSPAGNTGELFF. The rearrangement joins TRBV18 to TRBJ2-2, with TRBD2 as a possible D gene (5 bases). The CDR3 is 14 residues long. V shed 3 bases and J shed 1 base, with 6 bases lying between them. Germline values: CDR1 KGHSH, CDR2 LQKENI.

The V call is TRBV28, the J call TRBJ2-1, with 13 bases identical to TRBD2. V lost 11 bases and J lost 9; bases outside the gene matches: 7. Germline V lookup: CDR1 MDHEN, CDR2 SYDVKM. CDR3 length equals 13 residues. CDR3 nucleotides: TGTGCCTCCGGACTAGCGGGAGTGAGTGAGCAGTTCTTC. It yields the protein CASGLAGVSEQFF.

The chain recombines TRBV28 with TRBJ1-1; possibly TRBD1 for D (6 bases). Trimming pared 5 bases from V and 7 bases from J, leaving 14 bases between. The germline gives CDR1 MDHEN, CDR2 SYDVKM. The CDR3 is 13 residues long. CDR3 nucleotides: TGTGCCAGCAGTCCTCACCTCAGGGGTGAAGCTTTCTTT. Translation: CASSPHLRGEAFF.

This rearrangement joins TRBV5-6 to TRBJ2-7; no clear D. Germline CDR1 is SGHDT and CDR2 is YYEEEE. The CDR3 is 14 amino acids. The V end was cut by 4 bases, the J end by 4 bases, with 15 bases between. CDR3 protein: CASSPESGHYEQYF. CDR3 sequence (DNA): TGTGCCAGCAGCCCCGAATCAGGTCATTACGAGCAGTACTTC.

The chain recombines TRBV27 with TRBJ2-7; no clear D gene. Germline-derived CDR1 and CDR2 are MNHEY and SMNVEV (reference sequence). Trimming took 4 bases from V and 5 from J, leaving 9 bases between them. The CDR3 spans 12 residues. CDR3 DNA sequence: TGTGCCAGCAGTTCCAACTCGGACGAGCAGTACTTC. Its translation: CASSSNSDEQYF.

This clone was observed once. The rearrangement links TRBV11-2 to TRBJ2-3; 9 nucleotides line up with TRBD2. V shed 1 base and J 5 bases; nucleotides not matched to a gene: 4. The germline CDR1 and CDR2 sequences are SGHAT and FQNNGV. This CDR3 has 15 residues. CDR3: CASSLAGRGGDTQYF. CDR3 sequence (DNA): TGTGCCAGCAGCTTAGCGGGGCGGGGGGGAGATACGCAGTATTTT.

This chain uses TRBV6-1 with TRBJ1-1; 11 positions agree with TRBD1. This CDR3 comprises 16 residues. Trimming at V came to 0 bases and at J to 4 bases, leaving 4 bases not matched to a gene. CDR1 is MNHNS, CDR2 SASEGT, per germline. CDR3 DNA sequence: TGTGCCAGCAGTGAAGCCGGGACAGGGGGTTTCACTGAAGCTTTCTTT. Its protein is CASSEAGTGGFTEAFF.

The chain links TRBV4-1 to TRBJ2-7; a possible D gene is TRBD1 (6 bases). Trimming left V 2 bases short and J 4 bases short, with 12 bases between. The CDR3 consists of 14 residues. The germline gives CDR1 MGHRA, CDR2 YSYEKL. CDR3: CASSQKQGTYEQYF. The CDR3 coding sequence is TGCGCCAGCAGCCAAAAACAGGGAACATACGAGCAGTACTTC.